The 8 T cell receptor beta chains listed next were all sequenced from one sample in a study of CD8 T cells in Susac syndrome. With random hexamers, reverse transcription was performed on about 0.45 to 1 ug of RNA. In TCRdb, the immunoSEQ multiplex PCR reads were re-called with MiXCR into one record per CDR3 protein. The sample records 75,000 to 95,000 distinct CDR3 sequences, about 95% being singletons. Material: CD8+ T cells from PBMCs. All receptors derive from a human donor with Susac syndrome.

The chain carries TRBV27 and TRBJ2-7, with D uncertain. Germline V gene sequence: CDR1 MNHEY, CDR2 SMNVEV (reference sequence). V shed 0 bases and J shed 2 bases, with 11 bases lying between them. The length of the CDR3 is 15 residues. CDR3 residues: CASSLSLSTAYEQYF. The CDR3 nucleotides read TGTGCCAGCAGTTTATCCTTATCAACCGCCTACGAGCAGTACTTC.

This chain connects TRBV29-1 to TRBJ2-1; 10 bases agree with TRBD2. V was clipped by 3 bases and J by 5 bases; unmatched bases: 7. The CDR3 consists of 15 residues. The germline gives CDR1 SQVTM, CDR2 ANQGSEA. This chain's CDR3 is CSVEGTSEGNNEQFF. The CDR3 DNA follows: TGCAGCGTTGAGGGGACTAGCGAGGGGAACAATGAGCAGTTCTTC.

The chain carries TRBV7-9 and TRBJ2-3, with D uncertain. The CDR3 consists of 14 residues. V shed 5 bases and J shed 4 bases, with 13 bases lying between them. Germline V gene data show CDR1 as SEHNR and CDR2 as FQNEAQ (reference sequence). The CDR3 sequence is CASSAPWSADTQYF. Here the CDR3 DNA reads TGTGCCAGCAGCGCCCCCTGGAGCGCAGATACGCAGTATTTT.

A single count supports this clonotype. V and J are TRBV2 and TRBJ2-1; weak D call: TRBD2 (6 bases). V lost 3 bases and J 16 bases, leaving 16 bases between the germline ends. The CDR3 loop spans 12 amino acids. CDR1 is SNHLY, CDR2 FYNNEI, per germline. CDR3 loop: CASSESYGEAFF. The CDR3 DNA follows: TGTGCCAGCAGTGAGTCGTACGGGGAGGCCTTCTTC.

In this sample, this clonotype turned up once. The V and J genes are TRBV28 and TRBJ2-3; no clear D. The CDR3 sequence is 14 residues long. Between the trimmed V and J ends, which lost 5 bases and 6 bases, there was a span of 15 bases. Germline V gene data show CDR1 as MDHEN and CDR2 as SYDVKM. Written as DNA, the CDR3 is TGTGCCAGCAGTCGAGAAGCCTCTATGGATACGCAGTATTTT. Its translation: CASSREASMDTQYF. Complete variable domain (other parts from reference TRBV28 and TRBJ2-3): DVKVTQSSRYLVKRTGEKVFLECVQDMDHENMFWYRQDPGLGLRLIYFSYDVKMKEKGDIPEGYSVSREKKERFSLILESASTNQTSMYLCASSREASMDTQYFGPGTRLTVL.

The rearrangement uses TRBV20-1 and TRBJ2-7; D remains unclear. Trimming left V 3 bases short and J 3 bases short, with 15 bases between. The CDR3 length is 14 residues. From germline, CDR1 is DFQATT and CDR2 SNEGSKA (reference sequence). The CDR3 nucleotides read TGCAGTGCTAGTACGGAACGGTGGGTCTACGAGCAGTACTTC. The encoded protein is CSASTERWVYEQYF.

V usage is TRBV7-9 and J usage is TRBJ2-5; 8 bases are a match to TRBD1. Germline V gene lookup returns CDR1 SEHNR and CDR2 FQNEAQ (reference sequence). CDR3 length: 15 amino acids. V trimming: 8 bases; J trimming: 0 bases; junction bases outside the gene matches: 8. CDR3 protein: CASLRTGRDQETQYF. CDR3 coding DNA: TGTGCCAGCCTACGGACAGGGCGGGACCAAGAGACCCAGTACTTC.

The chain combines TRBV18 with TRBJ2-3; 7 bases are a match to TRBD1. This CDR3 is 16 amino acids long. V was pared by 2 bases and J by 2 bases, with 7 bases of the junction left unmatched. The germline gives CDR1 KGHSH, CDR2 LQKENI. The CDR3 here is CASSPTEGANTDTQYF. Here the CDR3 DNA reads TGTGCCAGCTCACCAACTGAGGGGGCCAACACAGATACGCAGTATTTT.